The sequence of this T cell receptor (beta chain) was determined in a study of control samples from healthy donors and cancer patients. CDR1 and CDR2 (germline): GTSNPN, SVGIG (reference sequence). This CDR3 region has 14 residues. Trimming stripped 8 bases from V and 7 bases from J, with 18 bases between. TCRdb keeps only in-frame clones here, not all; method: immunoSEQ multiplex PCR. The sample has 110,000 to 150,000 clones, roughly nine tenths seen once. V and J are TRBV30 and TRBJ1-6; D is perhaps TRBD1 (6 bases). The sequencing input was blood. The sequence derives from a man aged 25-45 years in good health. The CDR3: CATDRGGRNSPLHF. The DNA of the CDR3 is TGTGCCACGGACCGAGGGGGAAGGAATTCACCCCTCCACTTT.